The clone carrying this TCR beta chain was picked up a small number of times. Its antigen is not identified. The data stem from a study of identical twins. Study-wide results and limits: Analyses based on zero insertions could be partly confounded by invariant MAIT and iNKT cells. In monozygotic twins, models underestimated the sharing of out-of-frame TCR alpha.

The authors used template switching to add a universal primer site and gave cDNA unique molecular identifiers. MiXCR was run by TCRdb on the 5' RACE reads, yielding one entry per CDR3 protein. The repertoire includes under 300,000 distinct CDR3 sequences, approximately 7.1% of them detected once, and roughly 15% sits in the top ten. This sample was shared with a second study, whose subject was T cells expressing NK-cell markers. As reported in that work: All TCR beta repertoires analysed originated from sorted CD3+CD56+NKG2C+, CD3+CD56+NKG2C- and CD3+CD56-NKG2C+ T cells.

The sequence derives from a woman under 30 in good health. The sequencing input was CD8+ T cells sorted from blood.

DNA for the CDR3: TGTGCCAGCAGCCGAGGGGGGGAATTGGACGAGCAGTACTTC. It translates to CASSRGGELDEQYF. V gene TRBV3-1 combines with J gene TRBJ2-7; D may be TRBD2 (7 bases). Germline V CDR1 and CDR2: LGHDT, YNNKEL (reference sequence). The ends were cut back, 4 bases at V and 5 bases at J, with 15 bases in the middle. The CDR3 runs 14 residues.